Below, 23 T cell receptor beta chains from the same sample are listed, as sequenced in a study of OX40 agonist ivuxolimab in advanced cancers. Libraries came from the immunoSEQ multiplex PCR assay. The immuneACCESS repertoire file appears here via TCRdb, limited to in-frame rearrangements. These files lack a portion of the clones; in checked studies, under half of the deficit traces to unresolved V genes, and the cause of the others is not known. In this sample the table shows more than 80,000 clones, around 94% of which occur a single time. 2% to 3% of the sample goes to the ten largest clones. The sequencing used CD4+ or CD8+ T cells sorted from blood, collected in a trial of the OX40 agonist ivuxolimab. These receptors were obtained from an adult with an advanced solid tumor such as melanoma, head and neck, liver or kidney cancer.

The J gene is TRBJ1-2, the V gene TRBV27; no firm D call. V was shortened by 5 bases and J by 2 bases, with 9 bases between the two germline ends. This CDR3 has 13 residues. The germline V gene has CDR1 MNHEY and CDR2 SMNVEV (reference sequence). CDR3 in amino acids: CASSTSGNYGYTF. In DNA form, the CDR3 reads TGTGCCAGCAGTACTTCAGGAAACTATGGCTACACCTTC.

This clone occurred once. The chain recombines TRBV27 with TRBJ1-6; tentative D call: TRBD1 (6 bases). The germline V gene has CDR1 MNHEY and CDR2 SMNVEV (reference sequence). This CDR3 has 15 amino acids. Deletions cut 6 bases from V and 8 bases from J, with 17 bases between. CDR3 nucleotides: TGTGCCAGCAGCCCAGAATGGGGGGGGCATTCACCCCTCCACTTT. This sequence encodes CASSPEWGGHSPLHF.

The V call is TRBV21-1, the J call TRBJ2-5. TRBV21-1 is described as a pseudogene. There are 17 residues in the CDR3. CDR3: CASSKLGRSKVQETQYF. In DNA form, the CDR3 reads TGTGCCAGCAGCAAATTGGGCAGGAGTAAGGTCCAAGAGACCCAGTACTTC.

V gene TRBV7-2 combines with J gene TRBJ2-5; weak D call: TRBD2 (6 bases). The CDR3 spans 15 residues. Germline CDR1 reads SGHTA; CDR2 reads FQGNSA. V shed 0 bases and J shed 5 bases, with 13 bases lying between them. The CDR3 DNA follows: TGTGCCAGCAGCTTAGCCTGGGCTGGGGGGGAGACCCAGTACTTC. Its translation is CASSLAWAGGETQYF. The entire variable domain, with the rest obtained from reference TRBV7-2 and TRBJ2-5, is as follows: GAGVSQSPSNKVTEKGKDVELRCDPISGHTALYWYRQSLGQGLEFLIYFQGNSAPDKSGLPSDRFSAERTGGSVSTLTIQRTQQEDSAVYLCASSLAWAGGETQYFGPGTRLLVL.

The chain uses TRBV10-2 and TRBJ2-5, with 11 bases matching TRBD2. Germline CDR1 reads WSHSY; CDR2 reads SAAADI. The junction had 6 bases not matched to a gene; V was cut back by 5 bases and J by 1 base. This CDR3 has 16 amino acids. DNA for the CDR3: TGCGCCAGCAGTCTCACTAGCGGGGGCAGCCAAGAGACCCAGTACTTC. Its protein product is CASSLTSGGSQETQYF.

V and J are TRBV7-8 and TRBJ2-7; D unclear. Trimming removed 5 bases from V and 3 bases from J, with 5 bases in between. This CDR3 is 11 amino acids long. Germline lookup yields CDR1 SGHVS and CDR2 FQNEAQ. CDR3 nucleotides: TGTGCCAGCAGCCCCCGCTACGAGCAGTACTTC. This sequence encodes CASSPRYEQYF.

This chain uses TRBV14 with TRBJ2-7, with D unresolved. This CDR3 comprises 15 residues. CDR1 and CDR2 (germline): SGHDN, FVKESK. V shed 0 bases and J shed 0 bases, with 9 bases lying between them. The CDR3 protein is CASSQDPSPSYEQYF. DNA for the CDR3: TGTGCCAGCAGCCAAGACCCGTCCCCCTCCTACGAGCAGTACTTC.

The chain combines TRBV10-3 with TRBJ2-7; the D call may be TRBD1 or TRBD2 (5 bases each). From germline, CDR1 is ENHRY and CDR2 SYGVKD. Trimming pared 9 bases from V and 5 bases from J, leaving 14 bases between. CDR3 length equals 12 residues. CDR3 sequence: CAIGPGSHEQYF. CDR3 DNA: TGTGCCATAGGGCCAGGGAGCCACGAGCAGTACTTC.

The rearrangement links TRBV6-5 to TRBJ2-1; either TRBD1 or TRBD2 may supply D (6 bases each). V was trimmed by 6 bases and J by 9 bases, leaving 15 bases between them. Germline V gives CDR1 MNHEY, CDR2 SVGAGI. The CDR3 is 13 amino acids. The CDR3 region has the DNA TGTGCCAGCAGATTCCTAGGGGGGTTTGAGCAGTTCTTC. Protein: CASRFLGGFEQFF.

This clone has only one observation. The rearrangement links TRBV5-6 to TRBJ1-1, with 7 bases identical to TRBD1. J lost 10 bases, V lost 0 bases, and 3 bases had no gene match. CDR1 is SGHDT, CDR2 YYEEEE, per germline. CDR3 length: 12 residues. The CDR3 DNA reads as TGTGCCAGCAGCTTGGGCACAGGGGTAGCTTTCTTT. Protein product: CASSLGTGVAFF. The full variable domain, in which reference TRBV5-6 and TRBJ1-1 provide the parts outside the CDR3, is DAGVTQSPTHLIKTRGQQVTLRCSPKSGHDTVSWYQQALGQGPQFIFQYYEEEERQRGNFPDRFSGHQFPNYSSELNVNALLLGDSALYLCASSLGTGVAFFGQGTRLTVV.

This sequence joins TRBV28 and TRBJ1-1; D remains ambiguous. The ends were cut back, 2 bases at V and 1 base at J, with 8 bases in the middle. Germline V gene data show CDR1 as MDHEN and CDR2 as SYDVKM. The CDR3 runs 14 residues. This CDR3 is CASSLPVGNTEAFF. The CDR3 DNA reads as TGTGCCAGCAGTTTACCGGTGGGGAACACTGAAGCTTTCTTT.

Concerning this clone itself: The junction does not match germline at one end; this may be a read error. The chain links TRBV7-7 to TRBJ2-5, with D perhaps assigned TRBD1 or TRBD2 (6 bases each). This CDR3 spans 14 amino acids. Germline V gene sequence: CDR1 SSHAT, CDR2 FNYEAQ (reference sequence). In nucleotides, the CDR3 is TGTGCTAGCAGCCGAATCGGGGGCGCAGAGACCCAGTACTTC. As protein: CASSRIGGAETQYF.

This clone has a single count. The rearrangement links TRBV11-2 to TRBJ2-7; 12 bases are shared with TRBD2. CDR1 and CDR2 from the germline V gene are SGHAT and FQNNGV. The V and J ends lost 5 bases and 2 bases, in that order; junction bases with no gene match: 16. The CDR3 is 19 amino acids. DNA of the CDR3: TGTGCCAGCAGCGGAGGCCTCGGACTAGCGGGACAGAGGACCTACGAGCAGTACTTC. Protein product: CASSGGLGLAGQRTYEQYF.

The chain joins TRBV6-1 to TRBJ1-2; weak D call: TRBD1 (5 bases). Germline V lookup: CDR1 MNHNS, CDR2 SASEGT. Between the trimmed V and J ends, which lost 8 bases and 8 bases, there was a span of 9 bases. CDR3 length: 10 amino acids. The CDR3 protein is CASGQGGYTF. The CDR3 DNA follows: TGTGCCAGCGGTCAGGGAGGCTACACCTTC.

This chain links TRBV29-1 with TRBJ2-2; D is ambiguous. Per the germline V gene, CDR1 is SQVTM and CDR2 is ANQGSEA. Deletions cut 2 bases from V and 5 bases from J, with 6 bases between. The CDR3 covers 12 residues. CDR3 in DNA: TGCAGCGTTGAATTAGGTACCGGGGAGCTGTTTTTT. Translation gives CSVELGTGELFF.

CDR3 sequence: CASSEFGQANEKLFF. CDR3 DNA: TGTGCCAGCAGTGAATTCGGGCAGGCGAATGAAAAACTGTTTTTT. The chain is built from TRBV25-1 and TRBJ1-4, with D uncertain. Germline V CDR1 and CDR2: MGHDK, SYGVNS. This CDR3 is 15 amino acids long. V shed 1 base and J shed 5 bases, with 11 bases lying between them.

DNA for the CDR3: TGCGCCAGCAGCCAAGAGGGTCCCCGGACCTATGGCTACACCTTC. This codes for CASSQEGPRTYGYTF. This chain uses TRBV4-3 with TRBJ1-2, with no clear D. The CDR3 is 15 residues long. From germline, CDR1 is LGHNA and CDR2 YSLEER. Deletions cut 0 bases from V and 4 bases from J, with 12 bases between.

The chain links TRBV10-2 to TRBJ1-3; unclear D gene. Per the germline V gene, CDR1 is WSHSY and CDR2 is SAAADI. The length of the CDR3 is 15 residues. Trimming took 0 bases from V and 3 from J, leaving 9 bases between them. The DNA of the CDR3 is TGCGCCAGCAGTGAGTCGAAATCGGGTGGAAACACCATATATTTT. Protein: CASSESKSGGNTIYF.

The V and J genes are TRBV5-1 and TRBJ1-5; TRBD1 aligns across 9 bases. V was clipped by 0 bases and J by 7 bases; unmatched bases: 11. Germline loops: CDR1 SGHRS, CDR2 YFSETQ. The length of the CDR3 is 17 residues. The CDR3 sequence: CASSLDGLDRGSQPQHF. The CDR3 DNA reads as TGCGCCAGCAGCTTGGACGGCTTGGACAGGGGTTCACAGCCCCAGCATTTT.

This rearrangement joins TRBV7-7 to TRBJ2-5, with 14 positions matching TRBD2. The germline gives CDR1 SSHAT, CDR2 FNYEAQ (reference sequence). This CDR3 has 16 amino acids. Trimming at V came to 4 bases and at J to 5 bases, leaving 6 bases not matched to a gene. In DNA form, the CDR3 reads TGTGCCAGCAGCTCGGGGACTAGCGGGAGTGGGGAGACCCAGTACTTC. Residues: CASSSGTSGSGETQYF. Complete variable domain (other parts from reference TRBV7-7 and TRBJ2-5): GAGVSQSPRYKVTKRGQDVTLRCDPISSHATLYWYQQALGQGPEFLTYFNYEAQPDKSGLPSDRFSAERPEGSISTLTIQRTEQRDSAMYRCASSSGTSGSGETQYFGPGTRLLVL.

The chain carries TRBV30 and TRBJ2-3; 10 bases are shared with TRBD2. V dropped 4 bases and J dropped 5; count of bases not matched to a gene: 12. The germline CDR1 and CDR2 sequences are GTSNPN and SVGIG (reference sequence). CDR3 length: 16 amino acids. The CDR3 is CAWMGSAGGLKDTQYF. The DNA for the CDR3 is TGTGCCTGGATGGGGTCAGCGGGGGGGCTTAAAGATACGCAGTATTTT.

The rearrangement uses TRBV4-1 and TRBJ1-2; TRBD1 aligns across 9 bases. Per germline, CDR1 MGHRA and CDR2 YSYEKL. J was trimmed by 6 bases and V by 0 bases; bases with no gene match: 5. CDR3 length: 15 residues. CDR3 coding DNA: TGCGCCAGCAGCCAAGAGCCAGGACAGGGGAATGGCTACACCTTC. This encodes CASSQEPGQGNGYTF.

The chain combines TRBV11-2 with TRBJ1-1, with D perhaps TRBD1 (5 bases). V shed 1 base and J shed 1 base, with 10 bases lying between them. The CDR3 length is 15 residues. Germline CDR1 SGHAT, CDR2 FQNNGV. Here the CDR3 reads CASSLVDRKNTEAFF. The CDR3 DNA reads TGTGCCAGCAGCTTAGTTGACAGAAAGAACACTGAAGCTTTCTTT.